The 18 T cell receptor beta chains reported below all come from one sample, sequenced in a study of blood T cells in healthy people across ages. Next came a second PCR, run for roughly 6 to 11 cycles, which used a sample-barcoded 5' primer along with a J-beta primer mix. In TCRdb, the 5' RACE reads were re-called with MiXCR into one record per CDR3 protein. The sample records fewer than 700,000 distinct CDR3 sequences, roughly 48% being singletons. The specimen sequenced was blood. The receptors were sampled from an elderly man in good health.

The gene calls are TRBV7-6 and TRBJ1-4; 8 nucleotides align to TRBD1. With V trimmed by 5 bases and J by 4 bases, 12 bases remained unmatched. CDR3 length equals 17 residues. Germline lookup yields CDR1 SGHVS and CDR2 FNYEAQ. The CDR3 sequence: CASSPHKPGQVNEKLFF. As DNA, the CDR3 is TGTGCCAGCAGCCCACACAAACCGGGACAGGTTAATGAAAAACTGTTTTTT.

The DNA of the CDR3 is TGCAGTGCCCAGGCGACGACCCCAAGGGCAGATACGCAGTATTTT. It specifies CSAQATTPRADTQYF. This chain connects TRBV20-1 to TRBJ2-3; D not resolved. CDR1 DFQATT and CDR2 SNEGSKA come from the germline V gene (reference sequence). The CDR3 sequence is 15 residues long. V dropped 6 bases and J dropped 4 bases, with 20 bases sitting between them.

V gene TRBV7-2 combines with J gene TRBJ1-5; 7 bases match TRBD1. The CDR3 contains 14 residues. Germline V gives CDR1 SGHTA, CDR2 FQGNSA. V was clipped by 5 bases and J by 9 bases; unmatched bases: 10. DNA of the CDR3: TGTGCCAGCAGCGCCGGACAGGAACGAGGGCCCCAGCATTTT. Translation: CASSAGQERGPQHF.

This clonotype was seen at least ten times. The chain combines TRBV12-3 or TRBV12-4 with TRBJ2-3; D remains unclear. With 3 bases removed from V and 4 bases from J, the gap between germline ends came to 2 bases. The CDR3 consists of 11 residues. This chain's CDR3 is CASSFSDTQYF. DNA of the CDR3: TGTGCCAGCAGTTTCTCAGATACGCAGTATTTT.

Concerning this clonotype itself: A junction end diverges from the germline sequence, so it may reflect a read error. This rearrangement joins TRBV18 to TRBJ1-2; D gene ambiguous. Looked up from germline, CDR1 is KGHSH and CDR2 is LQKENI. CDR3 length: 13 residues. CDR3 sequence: CASSPEANYGNTF. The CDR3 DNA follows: TGTGCCAGCTCGCCAGAGGCTAACTATGGCAACACCTTC.

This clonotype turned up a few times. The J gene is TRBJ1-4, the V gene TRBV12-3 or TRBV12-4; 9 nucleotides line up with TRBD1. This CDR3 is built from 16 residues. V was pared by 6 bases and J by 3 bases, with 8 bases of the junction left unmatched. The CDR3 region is CASSLGGDRANEKLFF. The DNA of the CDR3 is TGTGCCAGCAGCCTCGGCGGGGACAGGGCTAATGAAAAACTGTTTTTT.

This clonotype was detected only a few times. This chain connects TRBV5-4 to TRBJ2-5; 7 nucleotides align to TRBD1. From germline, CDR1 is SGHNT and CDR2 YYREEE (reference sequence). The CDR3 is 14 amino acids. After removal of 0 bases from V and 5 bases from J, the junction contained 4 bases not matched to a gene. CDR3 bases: TGTGCCAGCAGCTTGGAGGGACAGTGGGAGACCCAGTACTTC. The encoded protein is CASSLEGQWETQYF.

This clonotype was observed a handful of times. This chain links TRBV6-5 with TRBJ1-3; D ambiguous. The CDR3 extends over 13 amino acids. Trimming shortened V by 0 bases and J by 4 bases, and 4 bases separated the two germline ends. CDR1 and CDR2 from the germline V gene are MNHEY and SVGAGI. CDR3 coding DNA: TGTGCCAGCAGTTACTCGTCAGGAAACACCATATATTTT. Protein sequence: CASSYSSGNTIYF.

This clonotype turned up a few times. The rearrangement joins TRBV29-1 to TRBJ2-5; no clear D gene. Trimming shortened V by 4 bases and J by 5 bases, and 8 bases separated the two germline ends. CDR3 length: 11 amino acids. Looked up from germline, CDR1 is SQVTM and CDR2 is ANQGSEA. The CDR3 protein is CSVAQVETQYF. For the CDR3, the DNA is TGCAGCGTTGCCCAGGTGGAGACCCAGTACTTC.

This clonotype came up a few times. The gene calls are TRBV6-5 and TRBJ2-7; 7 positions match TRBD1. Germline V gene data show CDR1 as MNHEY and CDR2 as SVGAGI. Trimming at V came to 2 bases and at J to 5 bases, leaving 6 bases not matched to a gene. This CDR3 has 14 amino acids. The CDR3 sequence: CASSYDRDINEQYF. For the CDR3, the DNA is TGTGCCAGCAGTTACGACAGGGATATCAACGAGCAGTACTTC.

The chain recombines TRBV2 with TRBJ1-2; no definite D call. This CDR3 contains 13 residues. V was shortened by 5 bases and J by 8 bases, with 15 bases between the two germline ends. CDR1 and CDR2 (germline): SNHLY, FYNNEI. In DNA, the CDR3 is TGTGCCAGCAGTATAGGGATTCTAAGAGGCTACACCTTC. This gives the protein CASSIGILRGYTF.

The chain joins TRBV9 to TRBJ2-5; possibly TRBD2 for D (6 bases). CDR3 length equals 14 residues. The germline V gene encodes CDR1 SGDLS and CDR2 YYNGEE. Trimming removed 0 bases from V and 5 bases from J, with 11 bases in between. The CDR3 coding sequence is TGTGCCAGCAGCGTAGATAGGAGGGAGGAGACCCAGTACTTC. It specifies CASSVDRREETQYF. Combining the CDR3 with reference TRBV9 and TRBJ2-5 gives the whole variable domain DSGVTQTPKHLITATGQRVTLRCSPRSGDLSVYWYQQSLDQGLQFLIQYYNGEERAKGNILERFSAQQFPDLHSELNLSSLELGDSALYFCASSVDRREETQYFGPGTRLLVL.

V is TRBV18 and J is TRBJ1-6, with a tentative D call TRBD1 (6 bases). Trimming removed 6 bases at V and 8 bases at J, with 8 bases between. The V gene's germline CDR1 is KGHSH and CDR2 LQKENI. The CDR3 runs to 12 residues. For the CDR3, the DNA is TGTGCCAGCTCCCCAGGGGATTCACCCCTCCACTTT. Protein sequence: CASSPGDSPLHF.

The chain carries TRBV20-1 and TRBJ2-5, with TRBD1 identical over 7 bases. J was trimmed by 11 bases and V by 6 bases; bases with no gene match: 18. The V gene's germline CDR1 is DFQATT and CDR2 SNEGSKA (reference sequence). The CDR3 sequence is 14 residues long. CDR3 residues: CSAAPQGILNEQYF. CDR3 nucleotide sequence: TGCAGTGCAGCGCCACAGGGGATTTTGAATGAGCAGTACTTC.

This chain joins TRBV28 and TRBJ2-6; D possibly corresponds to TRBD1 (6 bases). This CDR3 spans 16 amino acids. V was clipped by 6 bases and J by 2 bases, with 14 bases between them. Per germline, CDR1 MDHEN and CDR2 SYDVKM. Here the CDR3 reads CASSPGHLTGANVLTF. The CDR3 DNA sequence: TGTGCCAGCAGCCCGGGACACTTAACTGGGGCCAACGTCCTGACTTTC. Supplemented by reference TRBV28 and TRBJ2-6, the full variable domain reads DVKVTQSSRYLVKRTGEKVFLECVQDMDHENMFWYRQDPGLGLRLIYFSYDVKMKEKGDIPEGYSVSREKKERFSLILESASTNQTSMYLCASSPGHLTGANVLTFGAGSRLTVL.

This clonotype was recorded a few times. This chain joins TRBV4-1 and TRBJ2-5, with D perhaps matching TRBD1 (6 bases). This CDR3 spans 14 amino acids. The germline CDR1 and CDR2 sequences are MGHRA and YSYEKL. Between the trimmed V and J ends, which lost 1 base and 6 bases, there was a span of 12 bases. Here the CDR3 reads CASSQGPGEKTQYF. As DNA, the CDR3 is TGCGCCAGCAGCCAAGGTCCAGGGGAGAAGACCCAGTACTTC.

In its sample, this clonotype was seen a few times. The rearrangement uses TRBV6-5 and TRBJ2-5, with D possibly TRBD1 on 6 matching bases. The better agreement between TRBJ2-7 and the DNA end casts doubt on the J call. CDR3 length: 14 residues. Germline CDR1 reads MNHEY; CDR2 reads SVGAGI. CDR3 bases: TGTGCCAGCAGTTACTCGCCAGGGGATCGCGAGCAGTACTTC. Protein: CASSYSPGDREQYF.

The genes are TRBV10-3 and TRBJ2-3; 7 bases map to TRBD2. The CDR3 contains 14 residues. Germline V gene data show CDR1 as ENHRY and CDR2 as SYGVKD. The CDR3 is CAGAREGDTDTQYF. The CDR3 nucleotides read TGTGCGGGAGCAAGGGAGGGCGACACAGATACGCAGTATTTT.